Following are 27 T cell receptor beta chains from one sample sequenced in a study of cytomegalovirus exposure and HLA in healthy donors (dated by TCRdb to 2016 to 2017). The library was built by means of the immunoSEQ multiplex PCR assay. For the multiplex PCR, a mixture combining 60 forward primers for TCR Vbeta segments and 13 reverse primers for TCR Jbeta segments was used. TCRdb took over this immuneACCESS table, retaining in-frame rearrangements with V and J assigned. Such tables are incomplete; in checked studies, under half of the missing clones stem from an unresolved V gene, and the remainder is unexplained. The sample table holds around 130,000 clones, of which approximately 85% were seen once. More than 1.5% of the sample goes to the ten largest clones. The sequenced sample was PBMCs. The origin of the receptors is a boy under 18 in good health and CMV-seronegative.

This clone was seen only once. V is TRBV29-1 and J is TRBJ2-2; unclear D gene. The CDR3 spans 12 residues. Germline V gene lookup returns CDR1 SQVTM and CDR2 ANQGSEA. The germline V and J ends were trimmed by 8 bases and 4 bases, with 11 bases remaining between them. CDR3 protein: CSLVAGTGELFF. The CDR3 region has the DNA TGCAGCCTAGTTGCCGGCACCGGGGAGCTGTTTTTT.

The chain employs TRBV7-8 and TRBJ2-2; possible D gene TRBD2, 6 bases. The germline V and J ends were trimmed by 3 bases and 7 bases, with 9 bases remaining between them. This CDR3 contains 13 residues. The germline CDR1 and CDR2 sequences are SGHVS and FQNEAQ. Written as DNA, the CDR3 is TGTGCCAGCAGCTTTTTGGGGGGCGGGGAGCTGTTTTTT. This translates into CASSFLGGGELFF.

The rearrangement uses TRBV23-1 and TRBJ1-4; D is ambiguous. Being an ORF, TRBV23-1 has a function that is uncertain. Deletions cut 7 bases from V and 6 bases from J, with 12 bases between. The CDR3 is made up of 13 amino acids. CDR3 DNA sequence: TGCGCCAGCAAAACCGGGATAGATGAAAAACTGTTTTTT. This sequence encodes CASKTGIDEKLFF.

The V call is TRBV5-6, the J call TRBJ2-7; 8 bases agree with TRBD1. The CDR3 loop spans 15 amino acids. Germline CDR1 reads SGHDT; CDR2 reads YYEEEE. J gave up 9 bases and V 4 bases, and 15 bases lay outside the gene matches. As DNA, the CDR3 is TGTGCCAGCAGCCGGGACAGGCGAGCCCAAAGCGGGCAGTACTTC. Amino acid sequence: CASSRDRRAQSGQYF.

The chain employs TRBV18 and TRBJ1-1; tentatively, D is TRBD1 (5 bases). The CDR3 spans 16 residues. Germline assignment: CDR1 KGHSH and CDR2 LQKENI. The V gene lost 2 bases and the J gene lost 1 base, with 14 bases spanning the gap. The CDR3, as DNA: TGTGCCAGCTCACCAGGGGCGGTCCGAGGGAACACTGAAGCTTTCTTT. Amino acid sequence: CASSPGAVRGNTEAFF.

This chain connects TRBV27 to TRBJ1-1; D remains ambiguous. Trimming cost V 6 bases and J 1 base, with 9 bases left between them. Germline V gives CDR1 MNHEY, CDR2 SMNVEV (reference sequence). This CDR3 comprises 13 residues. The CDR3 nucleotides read TGTGCCAGCAGGAACAGCCCGAACACTGAAGCTTTCTTT. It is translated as CASRNSPNTEAFF.

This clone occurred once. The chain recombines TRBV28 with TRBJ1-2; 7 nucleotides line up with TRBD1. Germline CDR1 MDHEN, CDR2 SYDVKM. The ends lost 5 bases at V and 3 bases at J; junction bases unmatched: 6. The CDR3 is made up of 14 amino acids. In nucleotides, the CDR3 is TGTGCCAGCAGTCGTCACAGGGGCGACTATGGCTACACCTTC. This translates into CASSRHRGDYGYTF.

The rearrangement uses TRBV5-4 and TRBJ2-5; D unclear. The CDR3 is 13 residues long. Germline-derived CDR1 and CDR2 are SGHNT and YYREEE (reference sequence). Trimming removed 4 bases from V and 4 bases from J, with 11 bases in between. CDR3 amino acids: CASSPDMPETQYF. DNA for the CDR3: TGTGCCAGCAGCCCCGACATGCCAGAGACCCAGTACTTC.

CDR3: CASSLRGGVDYEQYF. The CDR3 bases are TGTGCCAGCAGCTTACGAGGGGGGGTCGATTACGAGCAGTACTTC. The genes are TRBV7-2 and TRBJ2-7, with D possibly TRBD2 on 7 matching bases. The V gene lost 2 bases and the J gene lost 4 bases, with 15 bases spanning the gap. The CDR3 loop spans 15 amino acids. The germline CDR1 and CDR2 sequences are SGHTA and FQGNSA.

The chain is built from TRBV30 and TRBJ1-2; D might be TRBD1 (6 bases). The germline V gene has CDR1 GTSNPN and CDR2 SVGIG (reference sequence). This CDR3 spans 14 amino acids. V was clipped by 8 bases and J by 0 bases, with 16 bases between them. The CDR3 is CALAGAPANYGYTF. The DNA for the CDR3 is TGTGCCCTCGCGGGGGCCCCCGCTAACTATGGCTACACCTTC.

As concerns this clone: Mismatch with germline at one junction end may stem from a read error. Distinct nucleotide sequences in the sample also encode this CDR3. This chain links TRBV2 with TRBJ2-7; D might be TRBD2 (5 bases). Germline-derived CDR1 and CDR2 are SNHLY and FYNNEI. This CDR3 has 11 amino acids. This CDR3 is CASGLNYEQYF. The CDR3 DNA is TGCGCCAGCGGCTTGAACTACGAGCAGTACTTC. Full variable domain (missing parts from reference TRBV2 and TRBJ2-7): EPEVTQTPSHQVTQMGQEVILRCVPISNHLYFYWYRQILGQKVEFLVSFYNNEISEKSEIFDDQFSVERPDGSNFTLKIRSTKLEDSAMYFCASGLNYEQYFGPGTRLTVT.

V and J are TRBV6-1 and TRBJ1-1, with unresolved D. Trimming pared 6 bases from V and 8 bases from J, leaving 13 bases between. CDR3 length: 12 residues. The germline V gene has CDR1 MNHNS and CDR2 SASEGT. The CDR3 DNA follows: TGTGCCAGCAGGCTATGGTCTGAGGAAGCTTTCTTT. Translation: CASRLWSEEAFF.

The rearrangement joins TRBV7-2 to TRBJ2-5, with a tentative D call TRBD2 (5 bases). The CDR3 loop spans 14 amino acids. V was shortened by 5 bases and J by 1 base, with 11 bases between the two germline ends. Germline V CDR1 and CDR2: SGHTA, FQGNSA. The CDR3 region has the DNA TGTGCCAGCAGCCCCCGGACTGGCCAAGAGACCCAGTACTTC. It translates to CASSPRTGQETQYF.

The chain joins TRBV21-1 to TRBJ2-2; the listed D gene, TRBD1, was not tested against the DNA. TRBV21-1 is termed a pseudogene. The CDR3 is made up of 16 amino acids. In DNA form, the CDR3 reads TGTGCCAGCAGCCTGCGTAGAGGACAGACCACCGGGGAGCTGTTTTTT. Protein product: CASSLRRGQTTGELFF.

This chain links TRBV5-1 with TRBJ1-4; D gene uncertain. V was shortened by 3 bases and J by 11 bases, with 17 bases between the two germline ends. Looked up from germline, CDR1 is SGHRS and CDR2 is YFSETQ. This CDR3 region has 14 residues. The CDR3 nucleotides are TGCGCCAGCAGCTCGGGATTCCTCTCGGGGAAACTGTTTTTT. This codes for CASSSGFLSGKLFF. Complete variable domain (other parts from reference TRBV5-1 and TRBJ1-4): KAGVTQTPRYLIKTRGQQVTLSCSPISGHRSVSWYQQTPGQGLQFLFEYFSETQRNKGNFPGRFSGRQFSNSRSEMNVSTLELGDSALYLCASSSGFLSGKLFFGSGTQLSVL.

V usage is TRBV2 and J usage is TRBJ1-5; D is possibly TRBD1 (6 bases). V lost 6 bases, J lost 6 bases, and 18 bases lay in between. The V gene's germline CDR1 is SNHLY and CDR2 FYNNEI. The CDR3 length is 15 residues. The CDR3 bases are TGTGCCAGCAGCAAATCTACAGGGATAGGTCAGCCCCAGCATTTT. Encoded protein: CASSKSTGIGQPQHF. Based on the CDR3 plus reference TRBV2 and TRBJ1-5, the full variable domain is EPEVTQTPSHQVTQMGQEVILRCVPISNHLYFYWYRQILGQKVEFLVSFYNNEISEKSEIFDDQFSVERPDGSNFTLKIRSTKLEDSAMYFCASSKSTGIGQPQHFGDGTRLSIL.

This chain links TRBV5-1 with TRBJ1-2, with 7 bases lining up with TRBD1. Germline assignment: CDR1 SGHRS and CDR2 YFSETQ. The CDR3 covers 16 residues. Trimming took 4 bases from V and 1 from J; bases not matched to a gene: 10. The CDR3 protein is CASSESGQNNNYGYTF. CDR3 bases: TGCGCCAGCAGCGAATCGGGACAGAATAATAACTATGGCTACACCTTC.

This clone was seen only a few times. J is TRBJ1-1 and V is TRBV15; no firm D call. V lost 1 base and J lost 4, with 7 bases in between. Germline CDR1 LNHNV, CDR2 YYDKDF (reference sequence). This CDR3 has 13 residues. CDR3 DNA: TGTGCCACCAGCAGAGCCCCCGTCACTGAAGCTTTCTTT. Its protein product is CATSRAPVTEAFF.

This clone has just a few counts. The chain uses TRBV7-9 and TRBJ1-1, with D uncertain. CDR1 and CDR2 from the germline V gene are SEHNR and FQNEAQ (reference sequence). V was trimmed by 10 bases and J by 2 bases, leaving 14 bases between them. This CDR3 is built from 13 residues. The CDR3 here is CANFPEGNTEAFF. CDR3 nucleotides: TGTGCCAACTTCCCGGAGGGTAACACTGAAGCTTTCTTT.

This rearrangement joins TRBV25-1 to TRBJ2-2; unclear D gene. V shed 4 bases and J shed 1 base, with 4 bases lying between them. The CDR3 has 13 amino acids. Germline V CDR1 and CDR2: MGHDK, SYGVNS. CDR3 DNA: TGTGCCAGCAGTGTACTGAACACCGGGGAGCTGTTTTTT. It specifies CASSVLNTGELFF.

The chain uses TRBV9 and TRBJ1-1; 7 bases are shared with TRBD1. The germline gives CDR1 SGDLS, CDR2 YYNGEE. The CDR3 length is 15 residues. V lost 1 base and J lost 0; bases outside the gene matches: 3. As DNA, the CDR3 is TGTGCCAGCAGCGTATGGGACAGCATGAACACTGAAGCTTTCTTT. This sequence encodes CASSVWDSMNTEAFF.

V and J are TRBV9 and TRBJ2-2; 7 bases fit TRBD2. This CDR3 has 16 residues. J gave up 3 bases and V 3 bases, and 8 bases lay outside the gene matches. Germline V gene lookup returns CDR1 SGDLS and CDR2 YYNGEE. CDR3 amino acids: CASSGPLAADTGELFF. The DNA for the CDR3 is TGTGCCAGCAGCGGCCCTCTAGCGGCAGACACCGGGGAGCTGTTTTTT.

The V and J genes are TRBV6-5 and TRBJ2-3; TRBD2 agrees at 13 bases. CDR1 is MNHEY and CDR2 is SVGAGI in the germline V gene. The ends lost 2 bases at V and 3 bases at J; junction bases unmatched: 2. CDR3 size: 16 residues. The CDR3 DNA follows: TGTGCCAGCAGTTACCAGACTAGCGGGGGGACAGATACGCAGTATTTT. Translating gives CASSYQTSGGTDTQYF.

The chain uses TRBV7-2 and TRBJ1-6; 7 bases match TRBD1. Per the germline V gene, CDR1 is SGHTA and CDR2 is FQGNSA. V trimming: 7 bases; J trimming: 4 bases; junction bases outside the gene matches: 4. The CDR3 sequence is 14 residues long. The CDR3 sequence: CASMPGQYNSPLHF. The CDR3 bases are TGTGCCAGCATGCCGGGACAGTATAATTCACCCCTCCACTTT. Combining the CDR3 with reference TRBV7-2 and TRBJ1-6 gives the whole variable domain GAGVSQSPSNKVTEKGKDVELRCDPISGHTALYWYRQSLGQGLEFLIYFQGNSAPDKSGLPSDRFSAERTGGSVSTLTIQRTQQEDSAVYLCASMPGQYNSPLHFGNGTRLTVT.

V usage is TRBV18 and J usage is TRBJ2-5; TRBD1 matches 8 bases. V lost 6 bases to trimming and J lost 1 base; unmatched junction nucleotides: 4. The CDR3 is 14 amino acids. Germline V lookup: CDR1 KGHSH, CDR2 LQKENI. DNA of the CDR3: TGTGCCAGCTCCCAAGACAGGGGCCAAGAGACCCAGTACTTC. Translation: CASSQDRGQETQYF. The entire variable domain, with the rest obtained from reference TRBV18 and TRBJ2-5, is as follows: NAGVMQNPRHLVRRRGQEARLRCSPMKGHSHVYWYRQLPEEGLKFMVYLQKENIIDESGMPKERFSAEFPKEGPSILRIQQVVRGDSAAYFCASSQDRGQETQYFGPGTRLLVL.

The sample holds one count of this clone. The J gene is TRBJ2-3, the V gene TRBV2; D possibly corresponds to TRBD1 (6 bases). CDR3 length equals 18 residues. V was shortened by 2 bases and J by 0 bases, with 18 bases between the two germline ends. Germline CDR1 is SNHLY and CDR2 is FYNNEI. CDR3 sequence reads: CASSERGMGQGSTDTQYF. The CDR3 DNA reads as TGTGCCAGCAGTGAAAGGGGAATGGGGCAGGGGAGCACAGATACGCAGTATTTT.

This CDR3 reads CASSQGPYTIYF. CDR3 sequence (DNA): TGTGCCAGCAGCCAAGGGCCCTACACCATATATTTT. The chain couples TRBV14 to TRBJ1-3; D unclear. Looked up from germline, CDR1 is SGHDN and CDR2 is FVKESK. Trimming took off 1 base at V and 8 bases at J, with 6 bases between the two ends. The CDR3 contains 12 residues.